The rows below give T cell receptor beta chains drawn from one sample of a study of metastatic and nonmetastatic thyroid tumors. TCRdb redid the clone calls on the PCR reads using MiXCR. The data contain fewer than 70,000 clones, just under 30% of them seen just once; the ten biggest clones take up about 15%. The source material was blood. These receptors were obtained from a female donor with papillary thyroid cancer or a benign thyroid nodule (not recorded which). Some clones in this sample may be carry-over from other donors' samples. Each CDR3 is given with its conserved first and last residue. Fields, in order: D gene, J gene, clone size, V gene, CDR3 protein, CDR3 DNA. D genes are given only for firm matches. Size tells how often a clone was seen (once, few, many) or the class of an expanded clone, and some rows leave it out.

d_gene: -
j_gene: TRBJ1-2
abundance: -
v_gene: TRBV6-6
CDR3aa: CASSYGSGRDYGYTF
CDR3nt: TGTGCCAGCAGTTACGGCAGCGGAAGGGACTATGGCTACACCTTC

d_gene: TRBD1
j_gene: TRBJ1-1
abundance: -
v_gene: TRBV6-1
CDR3aa: CASSPRGRTEAFF
CDR3nt: TGTGCCAGCAGTCCCAGGGGGCGGACTGAAGCTTTCTTT

d_gene: -
j_gene: TRBJ2-2
abundance: few
v_gene: TRBV20-1
CDR3aa: CSARGQTGELFF
CDR3nt: TGCAGTGCTAGAGGTCAAACCGGGGAGCTGTTTTTT

d_gene: -
j_gene: TRBJ2-4
abundance: -
v_gene: TRBV19
CDR3aa: CASGGHPKNIQYF
CDR3nt: TGTGCCAGTGGGGGACATCCCAAAAACATTCAGTACTTC

d_gene: -
j_gene: TRBJ1-2
abundance: many
v_gene: TRBV6-1
CDR3aa: CASSPRGFGYTF
CDR3nt: TGTGCCAGCAGTCCCCGAGGGTTCGGCTACACCTTC

d_gene: -
j_gene: TRBJ2-2
abundance: -
v_gene: TRBV20-1
CDR3aa: CSASGTTGELFF
CDR3nt: TGCAGTGCTAGCGGGACTACCGGGGAGCTGTTTTTT

d_gene: -
j_gene: TRBJ2-7
abundance: -
v_gene: TRBV6-2/TRBV6-3
CDR3aa: CASSYDMYEKYF
CDR3nt: TGTGCCAGCAGTTACGACATGTACGAGAAGTACTTC

d_gene: -
j_gene: TRBJ1-1
abundance: -
v_gene: TRBV6-9
CDR3aa: CASRTDRSKIGAFF
CDR3nt: TGTGCCAGCAGAACCGACAGGTCTAAGATAGGAGCTTTCTTT

d_gene: TRBD1
j_gene: TRBJ1-3
abundance: medium-sized
v_gene: TRBV27
CDR3aa: CASSLRTGTGNTIYF
CDR3nt: TGTGCCAGCAGTTTAAGGACAGGGACTGGAAACACCATATATTTT

d_gene: -
j_gene: TRBJ1-2
abundance: -
v_gene: TRBV27
CDR3aa: CASRRTDEAKGYTF
CDR3nt: TGTGCCAGCAGAAGGACTGATGAGGCGAAAGGCTACACCTTC

d_gene: TRBD1
j_gene: TRBJ2-7
abundance: few
v_gene: TRBV28
CDR3aa: CASGDRASEQYF
CDR3nt: TGTGCCAGCGGGGACAGGGCGAGCGAGCAGTACTTC

d_gene: TRBD2
j_gene: TRBJ2-7
abundance: few
v_gene: TRBV12-3/TRBV12-4
CDR3aa: CASSYSSGLYEQYF
CDR3nt: TGTGCCAGCAGTTACTCTAGCGGCCTCTACGAGCAGTACTTC

d_gene: -
j_gene: TRBJ2-7
abundance: few
v_gene: TRBV6-1
CDR3aa: CASRPRRLDSTNYEQYF
CDR3nt: TGTGCCAGCAGACCTCGTCGCCTAGACTCTACCAACTACGAGCAGTACTTC

d_gene: -
j_gene: TRBJ2-3
abundance: -
v_gene: TRBV4-2
CDR3aa: CASSQAGGGADTQYF
CDR3nt: TGTGCCAGCAGCCAAGCTGGCGGAGGGGCCGATACGCAGTATTTT

d_gene: -
j_gene: TRBJ2-7
abundance: few
v_gene: TRBV27
CDR3aa: CASSLSWGSYEQYF
CDR3nt: TGTGCCAGCAGTTTATCGTGGGGGTCCTACGAGCAGTACTTC

d_gene: TRBD2
j_gene: TRBJ2-2
abundance: few
v_gene: TRBV28
CDR3aa: CASTPIGLAGGGELFF
CDR3nt: TGTGCCAGCACCCCAATCGGACTAGCGGGAGGGGGGGAGCTGTTTTTT

d_gene: -
j_gene: TRBJ2-1
abundance: -
v_gene: TRBV24-1
CDR3aa: CATSGLRVNEQFF
CDR3nt: TGTGCCACCAGTGGTTTGAGGGTGAATGAGCAGTTCTTC

d_gene: -
j_gene: TRBJ1-2
abundance: -
v_gene: TRBV15
CDR3aa: CATTDSGYLGANYGYTF
CDR3nt: TGTGCCACCACCGACAGTGGCTACCTAGGAGCTAACTATGGCTACACCTTC

d_gene: -
j_gene: TRBJ2-7
abundance: -
v_gene: TRBV28
CDR3aa: CASSPGVLVYEQYF
CDR3nt: TGTGCCAGCAGTCCGGGGGTTCTCGTCTACGAGCAGTACTTC

d_gene: TRBD1
j_gene: TRBJ1-2
abundance: -
v_gene: TRBV15
CDR3aa: CATSSEGGRAYGYTF
CDR3nt: TGTGCCACCAGCAGTGAAGGGGGCCGTGCATATGGCTACACCTTC

d_gene: TRBD1
j_gene: TRBJ1-5
abundance: many
v_gene: TRBV4-1
CDR3aa: CASSQNEAGGYQPQHF
CDR3nt: TGCGCCAGCAGCCAAAACGAAGCAGGGGGCTATCAGCCCCAGCATTTT

d_gene: -
j_gene: TRBJ2-2
abundance: few
v_gene: TRBV11-2
CDR3aa: CASSSDPSGELFF
CDR3nt: TGTGCCAGCAGCTCGGACCCTTCCGGGGAGCTGTTTTTT

d_gene: -
j_gene: TRBJ1-1
abundance: few
v_gene: TRBV19
CDR3aa: CASSIAVSLNTEAFF
CDR3nt: TGTGCCAGTAGTATCGCGGTGTCTCTGAACACTGAAGCTTTCTTT

d_gene: -
j_gene: TRBJ1-4
abundance: few
v_gene: TRBV12-3/TRBV12-4
CDR3aa: CASSRAGGRGEKLFF
CDR3nt: TGTGCCAGCAGCCGAGCGGGAGGGCGCGGGGAAAAACTGTTTTTT

d_gene: -
j_gene: TRBJ2-3
abundance: few
v_gene: TRBV7-2
CDR3aa: CASSSTLGTDTQYF
CDR3nt: TGTGCCAGCAGCTCGACTTTGGGTACAGATACGCAGTATTTT

d_gene: TRBD2
j_gene: TRBJ2-7
abundance: -
v_gene: TRBV6-1
CDR3aa: CANSEGTSSYEQYF
CDR3nt: TGTGCCAACAGTGAAGGGACTAGCTCCTACGAGCAGTACTTC

d_gene: -
j_gene: TRBJ1-1
abundance: -
v_gene: TRBV6-1
CDR3aa: CASRRGPQIKNTEAFF
CDR3nt: TGTGCCAGCAGACGAGGGCCCCAGATTAAGAACACTGAAGCTTTCTTT

d_gene: TRBD1
j_gene: TRBJ2-6
abundance: -
v_gene: TRBV12-3/TRBV12-4
CDR3aa: CASSLGTGGINVLTF
CDR3nt: TGTGCCAGCAGTTTAGGGACAGGGGGGATCAACGTCCTGACTTTC